The 30 T cell receptor beta chains below all came from one sample that was sequenced in a study of cytomegalovirus exposure and HLA in healthy donors. Vbeta (60) and Jbeta (13) primers were used in the PCR. Here immunoSEQ multiplex PCR was the method, and the copy in TCRdb shows in-frame clones only, minus some. The sample records approximately 100,000 clones, 60% to 85% being singletons. The sequencing input was PBMCs. These receptors originate from a female donor in good health and CMV-seropositive.

The chain couples TRBV18 to TRBJ1-1; D possibly corresponds to TRBD1 (5 bases). This CDR3 is 14 amino acids long. With 8 bases removed from V and 3 bases from J, the gap between germline ends came to 16 bases. The germline V gene encodes CDR1 KGHSH and CDR2 LQKENI. The CDR3 DNA follows: TGTGCCAGCACTACTCTTTCGGGGGACACTGAAGCTTTCTTT. Residues: CASTTLSGDTEAFF. Supplemented by reference TRBV18 and TRBJ1-1, the full variable domain reads NAGVMQNPRHLVRRRGQEARLRCSPMKGHSHVYWYRQLPEEGLKFMVYLQKENIIDESGMPKERFSAEFPKEGPSILRIQQVVRGDSAAYFCASTTLSGDTEAFFGQGTRLTVV.

This clone was counted only a few times. This chain connects TRBV9 to TRBJ2-1; D is perhaps TRBD2 (6 bases). This CDR3 spans 15 amino acids. V shed 4 bases and J shed 6 bases, with 17 bases lying between them. Germline V gene sequence: CDR1 SGDLS, CDR2 YYNGEE. CDR3 DNA: TGTGCCAGCAGCCCTGGACTAATAACTGGCAATGAGCAGTTCTTC. It is translated as CASSPGLITGNEQFF.

This sequence joins TRBV6-6 and TRBJ1-5, with 7 positions matching TRBD1. Unmatched junction bases numbered 4, after V lost 2 bases and J lost 3 bases. This CDR3 contains 15 residues. Germline loops: CDR1 MNHNY, CDR2 SVGAGI (reference sequence). CDR3 loop: CASSYAGQINQPQHF. CDR3 coding DNA: TGTGCCAGCAGTTACGCGGGACAGATCAATCAGCCCCAGCATTTT.

The chain has TRBV7-2 and TRBJ1-1; TRBD1 is a possible D gene (5 bases). The CDR3 spans 13 residues. Deletions cut 5 bases from V and 5 bases from J, with 12 bases between. From germline, CDR1 is SGHTA and CDR2 FQGNSA. CDR3 loop: CASSKWGKTEAFF. The CDR3 nucleotides are TGTGCCAGCAGCAAGTGGGGCAAAACTGAAGCTTTCTTT.

The chain links TRBV2 to TRBJ1-2, with 12 bases fitting TRBD1. The CDR3 is 17 residues long. Losses at the gene ends were 5 bases for V and 7 bases for J; bases not matched to a gene: 14. Looked up from germline, CDR1 is SNHLY and CDR2 is FYNNEI. The CDR3 is CASSRWGTGGSSGGYTF. CDR3 DNA sequence: TGTGCCAGCAGTAGGTGGGGGACAGGGGGCTCGAGTGGTGGCTACACCTTC.

The gene calls are TRBV2 and TRBJ2-6, with TRBD1 identical over 7 bases. Germline V gene sequence: CDR1 SNHLY, CDR2 FYNNEI. This CDR3 contains 19 residues. J lost 0 bases, V lost 6 bases, and 14 bases had no gene match. CDR3 sequence (DNA): TGTGCCAGCAGGATGAGGGTTGCAGGGGGAACCTCTGGGGCCAACGTCCTGACTTTC. Encoded protein: CASRMRVAGGTSGANVLTF.

The V gene is TRBV30, the J gene TRBJ2-2; TRBD1 might be the D (6 bases). V was trimmed by 2 bases and J by 4 bases, leaving 11 bases between them. Germline-derived CDR1 and CDR2 are GTSNPN and SVGIG (reference sequence). This CDR3 is built from 14 residues. The CDR3 bases are TGTGCCTGGAGTCCGGGACACCCCACCGGGGAGCTGTTTTTT. It codes for CAWSPGHPTGELFF.

The J gene is TRBJ1-2, the V gene TRBV5-4, with D possibly TRBD1 on 5 matching bases. The germline V and J ends were trimmed by 2 bases and 6 bases, with 14 bases remaining between them. The CDR3 loop spans 14 amino acids. Looked up from germline, CDR1 is SGHNT and CDR2 is YYREEE (reference sequence). The CDR3 nucleotides read TGTGCCAGCAGCTTTTTTGGACCGGGGGATGGCTACACCTTC. It yields the protein CASSFFGPGDGYTF.

The chain carries TRBV2 and TRBJ1-5; 9 positions match TRBD1. Germline V gene lookup returns CDR1 SNHLY and CDR2 FYNNEI. The CDR3 extends over 14 amino acids. V gave up 11 bases and J gave up 0 bases; unmatched junction bases: 5. The CDR3 nucleotides read TGTGCCGGGTACAGGGGGCATAGCAATCAGCCCCAGCATTTT. Protein sequence: CAGYRGHSNQPQHF.

The chain carries TRBV28 and TRBJ2-7; a possible D gene is TRBD1 (6 bases). The CDR3 length is 13 residues. CDR1 and CDR2 from the germline V gene are MDHEN and SYDVKM. Trimming removed 8 bases from V and 2 bases from J, with 13 bases in between. CDR3 protein: CASQTTGTYEQYF. Here the CDR3 DNA reads TGTGCCAGCCAGACCACAGGGACCTACGAGCAGTACTTC.

The rearrangement uses TRBV7-3 and TRBJ2-7; perhaps TRBD2 as D (6 bases). Trimming removed 1 base from V and 3 bases from J, with 16 bases in between. Germline-derived CDR1 and CDR2 are SGHTA and FQGTGA. The CDR3 covers 16 residues. CDR3 amino acids: CASSLKGGRRFYEQYF. The CDR3 nucleotides are TGTGCCAGCAGCTTAAAAGGTGGGAGGAGATTCTACGAGCAGTACTTC.

Of note for this clone: One junction end does not reproduce the germline sequence, and a read error may be involved. This chain joins TRBV19 and TRBJ2-7, with 7 bases aligning to TRBD2. From germline, CDR1 is LNHDA and CDR2 SQIVND (reference sequence). The CDR3 sequence is 15 residues long. The CDR3 loop reads CASSNGGSDSYEQYF. Here the CDR3 DNA reads TGTGCCAGCAGTAACGGGGGGTCCGACTCCTACGAGCAGTACTTC.

This clone has a single count. The chain recombines TRBV7-2 with TRBJ2-2; a weak D match, TRBD1 (6 bases). V lost 5 bases and J lost 4, with 14 bases in between. Germline V lookup: CDR1 SGHTA, CDR2 FQGNSA. The CDR3 is 15 amino acids. The DNA for the CDR3 is TGTGCCAGCAGCGCGCGACAGGCCCCCACCGGGGAGCTGTTTTTT. Protein product: CASSARQAPTGELFF.

This clone was picked up a small number of times. This chain links TRBV7-2 with TRBJ2-1; 14 bases are a match to TRBD2. After removal of 3 bases from V and 2 bases from J, the junction contained 3 bases not matched to a gene. Germline V gene lookup returns CDR1 SGHTA and CDR2 FQGNSA. The CDR3 contains 17 residues. The CDR3: CASSLGTSGGAYNEQFF. The CDR3 region has the DNA TGTGCCAGCAGCTTGGGGACTAGCGGGGGAGCCTACAATGAGCAGTTCTTC.

The genes are TRBV7-2 and TRBJ1-5; the D gene is possibly TRBD1 (6 bases). There are 15 residues in the CDR3. Trimming cost V 5 bases and J 7 bases, with 18 bases left between them. CDR1 is SGHTA, CDR2 FQGNSA, per germline. The chain's CDR3 is CASSTSRDIGQPQHF. Here the CDR3 DNA reads TGTGCCAGCAGCACCTCCCGGGACATCGGGCAGCCCCAGCATTTT.

V is TRBV9 and J is TRBJ2-1; the D gene is possibly TRBD2 (5 bases). Germline V gene sequence: CDR1 SGDLS, CDR2 YYNGEE. CDR3 length equals 17 residues. Between the trimmed V and J ends, which lost 0 bases and 4 bases, there was a span of 17 bases. The CDR3 coding sequence is TGTGCCAGCAGCGTAGCTACCCAGCGGTCATTTTACAATGAGCAGTTCTTC. Residues: CASSVATQRSFYNEQFF.

In its sample, this clone was seen a few times. The chain carries TRBV27 and TRBJ1-5; D is undetermined. The CDR3 length is 13 residues. Per germline, CDR1 MNHEY and CDR2 SMNVEV (reference sequence). V was pared by 2 bases and J by 7 bases, with 9 bases between. CDR3 DNA: TGTGCCAGCAGTTTAGGCGGAGGACAGCCCCAGCATTTT. It encodes CASSLGGGQPQHF.

The chain is built from TRBV7-3 and TRBJ2-7; 10 nucleotides match TRBD2. Germline V CDR1 and CDR2: SGHTA, FQGTGA. The CDR3 extends over 15 amino acids. J lost 6 bases, V lost 3 bases, and 8 bases had no gene match. The CDR3 DNA is TGTGCCAGCAGCTTCGGACTAGCGGCAGGAAGCGAGCAGTACTTC. Its translation: CASSFGLAAGSEQYF.

Here the CDR3 DNA reads TGTGCCAGCAGCCAAGACAGGGAAACTGGCTACACCTTC. Translated: CASSQDRETGYTF. This chain joins TRBV4-2 and TRBJ1-2; a weak D match, TRBD1 (5 bases). CDR1 and CDR2 from the germline V gene are LGHNA and YNFKEQ. Trimming removed 0 bases from V and 7 bases from J, with 9 bases in between. The length of the CDR3 is 13 residues.

This rearrangement joins TRBV6-5 to TRBJ2-2; 9 nucleotides align to TRBD1. The V and J ends lost 6 bases and 8 bases, in that order; junction bases with no gene match: 10. The germline V gene encodes CDR1 MNHEY and CDR2 SVGAGI. This CDR3 spans 15 amino acids. The CDR3 spells CASSNPGTGRGELFF. The CDR3 region has the DNA TGTGCCAGCAGCAATCCAGGGACAGGGAGAGGGGAGCTGTTTTTT.

This clone was picked up a small number of times. This chain connects TRBV19 to TRBJ2-3; 9 bases agree with TRBD2. After removal of 3 bases from V and 5 bases from J, the junction contained 6 bases not matched to a gene. This CDR3 has 15 amino acids. Germline CDR1 LNHDA, CDR2 SQIVND (reference sequence). The CDR3 DNA reads TGTGCCAGTAGTATGGCGGCGGGAGGGGTAGATACGCAGTATTTT. It codes for CASSMAAGGVDTQYF.

The CDR3 sequence is CASSPYSDTQYF. CDR3 in DNA: TGTGCCAGCAGTCCCTACAGCGATACGCAGTATTTT. The rearrangement uses TRBV7-2 and TRBJ2-3; D gene unclear. V was clipped by 6 bases and J by 6 bases, with 10 bases between them. The CDR3 is made up of 12 amino acids. Germline loops: CDR1 SGHTA, CDR2 FQGNSA.

This clone occurred once. This chain links TRBV28 with TRBJ2-1; 8 bases match TRBD1. In germline, CDR1 is MDHEN, CDR2 SYDVKM. J was trimmed by 3 bases and V by 6 bases; bases with no gene match: 4. The CDR3 runs 14 residues. The CDR3 nucleotides read TGTGCCAGCAGATGGACAGGGCACTACAATGAGCAGTTCTTC. Translation gives CASRWTGHYNEQFF.

This clone was seen a handful of times. The chain uses TRBV5-4 and TRBJ2-1; TRBD2 agrees at 9 bases. This CDR3 is 13 amino acids long. Germline V gene data show CDR1 as SGHNT and CDR2 as YYREEE (reference sequence). V gave up 1 base and J gave up 14 bases; unmatched junction bases: 7. The CDR3 DNA follows: TGTGCCAGCAGCTTGCCTTTTAGCGGGAGTGAGTTCTTC. This translates into CASSLPFSGSEFF.

The chain uses TRBV29-1 and TRBJ1-4; D ambiguous. The CDR3 sequence is 12 residues long. V shed 7 bases and J shed 4 bases, with 10 bases lying between them. Germline V gene lookup returns CDR1 SQVTM and CDR2 ANQGSEA. The CDR3 spells CSARTLNEKLFF. DNA of the CDR3: TGCAGCGCAAGGACTCTTAATGAAAAACTGTTTTTT.

This chain uses TRBV25-1 with TRBJ2-1; D not resolved. V gave up 0 bases and J gave up 10 bases, with 10 bases separating them. Germline CDR1 is MGHDK and CDR2 is SYGVNS. The CDR3 loop spans 13 amino acids. The chain's CDR3 is CASSEYGGREQFF. The CDR3 DNA reads TGTGCCAGCAGTGAATATGGTGGTCGGGAGCAGTTCTTC.

The chain employs TRBV4-1 and TRBJ1-1, with TRBD1 as a possible D gene (6 bases). The CDR3 covers 16 residues. The germline V gene encodes CDR1 MGHRA and CDR2 YSYEKL. Trimming took 1 base from V and 9 from J, leaving 21 bases between them. Written as DNA, the CDR3 is TGCGCCAGCAGCCAAGTCCTCGGGCAGGGGCCCCGGCAAGCTTTCTTT. Protein: CASSQVLGQGPRQAFF.

This clone has more than one count but fewer than ten. The chain couples TRBV6-6 to TRBJ2-4; TRBD2 might be the D (6 bases). Germline-derived CDR1 and CDR2 are MNHNY and SVGAGI (reference sequence). The CDR3 has 16 amino acids. Between the trimmed V and J ends, which lost 2 bases and 1 base, there was a span of 12 bases. CDR3 region: CASSYGQGGAKNIQYF. As DNA, the CDR3 is TGTGCCAGCAGTTACGGGCAGGGAGGCGCCAAAAACATTCAGTACTTC.

V usage is TRBV7-2 and J usage is TRBJ2-5, with 8 bases fitting TRBD2. CDR1 is SGHTA and CDR2 is FQGNSA in the germline V gene. This CDR3 comprises 15 residues. J was trimmed by 4 bases and V by 2 bases; bases with no gene match: 6. The CDR3 reads CASSLSNAGGETQYF. CDR3 DNA sequence: TGTGCCAGCAGCTTAAGCAATGCGGGGGGAGAGACCCAGTACTTC.

This clone was observed a few times. The chain couples TRBV7-9 to TRBJ1-1, with D maybe TRBD1 (6 bases). The CDR3 loop spans 13 amino acids. Germline loops: CDR1 SEHNR, CDR2 FQNEAQ (reference sequence). The V end was cut by 2 bases, the J end by 4 bases, with 8 bases between. The CDR3 sequence is CASSLQGITEAFF. CDR3 bases: TGTGCCAGCAGCTTACAGGGGATCACTGAAGCTTTCTTT.